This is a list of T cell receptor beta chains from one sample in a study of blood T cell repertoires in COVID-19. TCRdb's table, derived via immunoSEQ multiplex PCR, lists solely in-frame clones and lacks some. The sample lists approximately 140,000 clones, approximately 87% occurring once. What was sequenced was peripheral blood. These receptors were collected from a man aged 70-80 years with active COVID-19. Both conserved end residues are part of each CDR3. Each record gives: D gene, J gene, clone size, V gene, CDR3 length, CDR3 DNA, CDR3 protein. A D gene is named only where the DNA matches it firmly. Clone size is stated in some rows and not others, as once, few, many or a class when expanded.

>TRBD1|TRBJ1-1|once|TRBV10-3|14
TGTGCCACCCTTAGACAGGGGAGGAACACTGAAGCTTTCTTT
CATLRQGRNTEAFF
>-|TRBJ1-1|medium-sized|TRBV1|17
TGCACCAGCAGCCAAGATTGGGGCAAGAGGATCGACACTGAAGCTTTCTTT
CTSSQDWGKRIDTEAFF
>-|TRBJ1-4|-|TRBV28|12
TGTGCCAGCATGCCCAGGGGTAGAAAACTGTTTTTT
CASMPRGRKLFF
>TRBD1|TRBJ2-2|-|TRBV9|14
TGTGCCAGCAGCCCCCGGACAGGGGTCGGGGAGCTGTTTTTT
CASSPRTGVGELFF
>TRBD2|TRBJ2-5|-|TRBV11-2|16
TGTGCCAGCAGTTTACGGACTAGCGGGAGGCAAGAGACCCAGTACTTC
CASSLRTSGRQETQYF
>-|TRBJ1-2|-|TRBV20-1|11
TGCAGTGCCCAGGGATACTATGGCTACACCTTC
CSAQGYYGYTF
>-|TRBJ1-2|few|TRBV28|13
TGTGCCACGTGGGGCCTCGGCGGATATGGCTACACCTTC
CATWGLGGYGYTF
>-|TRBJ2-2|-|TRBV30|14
TGTGCCTGGATACCGGGACACATCACCGGGGAGCTGTTTTTT
CAWIPGHITGELFF
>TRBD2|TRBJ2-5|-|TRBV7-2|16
TGTGCCAGCAGCTTAGGGGGTAGCGGGGGCCAAGAGACCCAGTACTTC
CASSLGGSGGQETQYF
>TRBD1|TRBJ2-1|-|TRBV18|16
TGTGCCAGCTCGGTCCTGGGACAGGGGACCTACAATGAGCAGTTCTTC
CASSVLGQGTYNEQFF
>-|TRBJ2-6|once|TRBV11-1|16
TGTGCCAGCAGCTTAGCGAAGACTCCCGGGGCCAACGTCCTGACTTTC
CASSLAKTPGANVLTF
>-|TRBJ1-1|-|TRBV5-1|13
TGCGCCAGCACCTCGGGGGAGGGCGTTGAAGCTTTCTTT
CASTSGEGVEAFF
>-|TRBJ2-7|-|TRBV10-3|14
TGTGCCATCAGTCCTGGGGGGAACTCCTACGAGCAGTACTTC
CAISPGGNSYEQYF
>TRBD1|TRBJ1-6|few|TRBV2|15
TGTGCCAGCAACGGGGACAGCTCCTATAATTCACCCCTCCACTTT
CASNGDSSYNSPLHF
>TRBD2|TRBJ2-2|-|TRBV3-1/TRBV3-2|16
TGTGCCAGCAGCCATCGGACTAGCGGGAGACCCGGGGAGCTGTTTTTT
CASSHRTSGRPGELFF
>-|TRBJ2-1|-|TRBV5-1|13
TGCGCCAGCCAGGTTAGGGAGTACAATGAGCAGTTCTTC
CASQVREYNEQFF
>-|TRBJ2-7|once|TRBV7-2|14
TGTGCCAGCAGCTTCGCTAGCGTCTCCTACGAGCAGTACTTC
CASSFASVSYEQYF
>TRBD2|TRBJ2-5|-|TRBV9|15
TGTGCCAGCAGCGCTGGTAGCGGGAGGGCCGAGACCCAGTACTTC
CASSAGSGRAETQYF
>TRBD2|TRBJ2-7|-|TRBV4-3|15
TGCGCCAGCAGCCAGGGAGGTAGCGGGAGCGGCGAGCAGTACTTC
CASSQGGSGSGEQYF
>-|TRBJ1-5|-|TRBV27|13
TGTGCCAGCAGTCGGACAGAATCACAGCCCCAGCATTTT
CASSRTESQPQHF
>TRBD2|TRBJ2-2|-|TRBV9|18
TGTGCCAGCAGCGTGCCGGGACTAACTATCGCGAACACCGGGGAGCTGTTTTTT
CASSVPGLTIANTGELFF
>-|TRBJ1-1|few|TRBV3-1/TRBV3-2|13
TGTGCCAGCAGCCAATCCCGGAACACTGAAGCTTTCTTT
CASSQSRNTEAFF
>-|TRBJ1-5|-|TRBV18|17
TGTGCCAGCTCACCACTGAGTGGGGCCGGTGGGAATCAGCCCCAGCATTTT
CASSPLSGAGGNQPQHF
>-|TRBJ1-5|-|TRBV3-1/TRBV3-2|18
TGTGCCAGCAGCCAAGGCGCCTCGGGGTTTTGGGGCAATCAGCCCCAGCATTTT
CASSQGASGFWGNQPQHF
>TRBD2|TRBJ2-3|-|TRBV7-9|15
TGTGCCAGCGACGGACTAGCGGGAGGTCCAGATACGCAGTATTTT
CASDGLAGGPDTQYF
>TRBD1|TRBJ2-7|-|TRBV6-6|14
TGTGCCAGCAGCCGCCCCGGACAGGGTCAGGAACAGTACTTC
CASSRPGQGQEQYF
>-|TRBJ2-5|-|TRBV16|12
TGTGCCAGCAGCCAATCACTGGAGACCCAGTACTTC
CASSQSLETQYF
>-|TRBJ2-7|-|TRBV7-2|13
TGTGCCAGCAGCTTAGGTGGGGGGAACGAGCAGTACTTC
CASSLGGGNEQYF
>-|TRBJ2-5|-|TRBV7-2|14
TGTGCCAGCAGCTCCGGACATATCCAAGAGACCCAGTACTTC
CASSSGHIQETQYF
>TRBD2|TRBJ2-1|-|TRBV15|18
TGTGCCACCAGCAGAGATCTCGTGGGACTAGCGAAGTACAATGAGCAGTTCTTC
CATSRDLVGLAKYNEQFF
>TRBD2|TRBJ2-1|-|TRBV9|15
TGTGCCAGCAGCTCCGGACTAGCGGGAAATAATGAGCAGTTCTTC
CASSSGLAGNNEQFF
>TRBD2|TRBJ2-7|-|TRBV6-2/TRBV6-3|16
TGTGCCAGCAGTTACACGGCGGGAGGCCTCACCTACGAGCAGTACTTC
CASSYTAGGLTYEQYF
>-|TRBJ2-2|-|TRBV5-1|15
TGCGCCAGCAGCCTGAGCGCGGGACTCACCGGGGAGCTGTTTTTT
CASSLSAGLTGELFF
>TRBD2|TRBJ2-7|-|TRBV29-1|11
TGCAGCGGCGGTAGCGGGAGCAAGCAGTACTTC
CSGGSGSKQYF
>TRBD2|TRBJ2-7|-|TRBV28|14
TGTGCCAGCAGCCTCGCGGGGGGCGGTTACGAGCAGTACTTC
CASSLAGGGYEQYF
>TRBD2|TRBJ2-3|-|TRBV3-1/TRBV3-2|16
TGTGCCAGCAGCCCCTCGGGACTAGTAAGGACAGATACGCAGTATTTT
CASSPSGLVRTDTQYF
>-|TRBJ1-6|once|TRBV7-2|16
TGTGCCAGCAGCTTAGCCCTGGGGCCCCCGGGTTCACCCCTCCACTTT
CASSLALGPPGSPLHF
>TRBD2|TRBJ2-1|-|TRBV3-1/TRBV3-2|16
TGTGCCAGCAGCCTCTCCCCGGGACTAGCGGGAGATGAGCAGTTCTTC
CASSLSPGLAGDEQFF
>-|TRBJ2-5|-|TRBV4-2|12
TGTGCCAGCAGCCAAGAGGGTGGGGCTCTACACTTC
CASSQEGGALHF
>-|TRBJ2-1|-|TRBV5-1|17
TGCGCCAGCAGCTTGGAGGCCCACCTGACTCGTTCCAATGAGCAGTTCTTC
CASSLEAHLTRSNEQFF
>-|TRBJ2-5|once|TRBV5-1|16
TGCGCCAGCAGCTTGGCCCTAGGGGTGGGTCAAGAGACCCAGTACTTC
CASSLALGVGQETQYF
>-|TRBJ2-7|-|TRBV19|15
TGTGCCAGTAGGGAACGGGACTCCGATCCCTACGAGCAGTACTTC
CASRERDSDPYEQYF
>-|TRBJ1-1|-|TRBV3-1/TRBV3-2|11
TGTGCCAGCAGGGGAGGGACTGAAGCTTTCTTT
CASRGGTEAFF
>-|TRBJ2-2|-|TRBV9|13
TGTGCCAGCAGCGTAGGGAGAACCGGGGAGCTGTTTTTT
CASSVGRTGELFF
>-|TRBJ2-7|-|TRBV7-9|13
TGTGCCAGCAGTGGTTCTAGTCTTAACGAGCAGTACTTC
CASSGSSLNEQYF
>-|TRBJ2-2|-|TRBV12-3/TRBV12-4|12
TGTGCCAGCAGTTTACGCACCGGGGAGCTGTTTTTT
CASSLRTGELFF
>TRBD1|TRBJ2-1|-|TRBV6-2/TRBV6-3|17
TGTGCCAGCAGTTACTCAAGTCCACAGGGGATCGACAATGAGCAGTTCTTC
CASSYSSPQGIDNEQFF
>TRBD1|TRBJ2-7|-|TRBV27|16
TGTGCCAGCAGCCTACGACCGGGACAGGTGGCTTACGAGCAGTACTTC
CASSLRPGQVAYEQYF
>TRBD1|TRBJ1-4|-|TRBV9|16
TGTGCCAGCAGCTACAGGGGAAGGCCAGTCGATGAAAAACTGTTTTTT
CASSYRGRPVDEKLFF
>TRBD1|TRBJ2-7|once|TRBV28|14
TGTGCCAGCATTAGGGACAGGGCCACCTACGAGCAGTACTTC
CASIRDRATYEQYF
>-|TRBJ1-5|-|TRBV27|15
TGTGCCAGCAGTTTAAGATGGAGGGGCAATCAGCCCCAGCATTTT
CASSLRWRGNQPQHF
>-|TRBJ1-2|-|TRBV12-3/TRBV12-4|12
TGTGCCAGCAGTCTAGGGAGCTATGGCTACACCTTC
CASSLGSYGYTF
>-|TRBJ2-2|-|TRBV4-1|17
TGCGCCAGCAGCCAAGATCGGGGTAGCGACTACACCGGGGAGCTGTTTTTT
CASSQDRGSDYTGELFF
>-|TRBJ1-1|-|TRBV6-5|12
TGTGCCATCGATGACAGGAACACTGAAGCTTTCTTT
CAIDDRNTEAFF
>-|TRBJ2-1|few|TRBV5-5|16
TGTGCCAGCAGTTCGGCCCTTACGGGATTGCGTAATGAGCAGTTCTTC
CASSSALTGLRNEQFF
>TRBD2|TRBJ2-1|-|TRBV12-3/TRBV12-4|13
TGTGCCAGCAAGGGGACTAGCGGGTTCCGGCAGTTCTTC
CASKGTSGFRQFF
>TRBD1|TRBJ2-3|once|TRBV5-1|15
TGCGCCAGCTCTCGGACAGGTGGGAGCACAGATACGCAGTATTTT
CASSRTGGSTDTQYF